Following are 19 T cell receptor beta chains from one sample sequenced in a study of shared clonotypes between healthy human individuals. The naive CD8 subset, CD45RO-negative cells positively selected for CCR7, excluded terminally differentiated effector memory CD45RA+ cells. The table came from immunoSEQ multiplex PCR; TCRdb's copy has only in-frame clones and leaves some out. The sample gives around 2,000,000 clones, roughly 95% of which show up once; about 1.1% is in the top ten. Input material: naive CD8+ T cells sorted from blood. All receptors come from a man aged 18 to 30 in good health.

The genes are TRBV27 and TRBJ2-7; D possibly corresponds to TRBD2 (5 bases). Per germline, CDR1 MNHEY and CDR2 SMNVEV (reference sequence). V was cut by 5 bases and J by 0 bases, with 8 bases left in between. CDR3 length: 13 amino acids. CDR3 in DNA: TGTGCCAGCAGTCGAGGGCACTCCTACGAGCAGTACTTC. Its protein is CASSRGHSYEQYF.

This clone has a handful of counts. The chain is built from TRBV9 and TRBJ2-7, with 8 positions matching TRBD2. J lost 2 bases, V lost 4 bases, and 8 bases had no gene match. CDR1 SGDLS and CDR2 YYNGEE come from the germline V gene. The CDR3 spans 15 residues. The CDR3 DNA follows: TGTGCCAGCAGCTTCCGGGGGGGCGAAACCTACGAGCAGTACTTC. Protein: CASSFRGGETYEQYF.

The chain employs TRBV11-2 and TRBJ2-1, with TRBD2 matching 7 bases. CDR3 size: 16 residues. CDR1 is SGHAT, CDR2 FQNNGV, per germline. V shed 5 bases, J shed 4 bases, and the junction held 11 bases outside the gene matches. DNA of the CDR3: TGTGCCAGCAGCCCATTCCCTAGCGGACATTACAATGAGCAGTTCTTC. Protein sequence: CASSPFPSGHYNEQFF.

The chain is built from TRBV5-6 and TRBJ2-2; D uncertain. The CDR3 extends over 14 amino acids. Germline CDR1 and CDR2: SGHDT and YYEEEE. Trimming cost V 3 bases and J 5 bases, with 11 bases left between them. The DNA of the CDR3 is TGTGCCAGCAGCTGGACGACGTGGACCGGGGAGCTGTTTTTT. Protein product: CASSWTTWTGELFF.

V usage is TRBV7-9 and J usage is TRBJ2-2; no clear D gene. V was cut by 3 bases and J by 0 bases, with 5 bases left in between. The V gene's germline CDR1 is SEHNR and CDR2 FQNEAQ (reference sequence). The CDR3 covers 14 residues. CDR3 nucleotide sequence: TGTGCCAGCAGCTTTCCTGCGAACACCGGGGAGCTGTTTTTT. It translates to CASSFPANTGELFF. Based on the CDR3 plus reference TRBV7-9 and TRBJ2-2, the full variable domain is DTGVSQNPRHKITKRGQNVTFRCDPISEHNRLYWYRQTLGQGPEFLTYFQNEAQLEKSRLLSDRFSAERPKGSFSTLEIQRTEQGDSAMYLCASSFPANTGELFFGEGSRLTVL.

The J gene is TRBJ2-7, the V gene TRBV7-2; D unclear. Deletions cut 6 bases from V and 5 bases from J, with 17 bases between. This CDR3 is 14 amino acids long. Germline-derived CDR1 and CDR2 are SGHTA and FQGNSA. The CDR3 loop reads CASSSLHGQDEQYF. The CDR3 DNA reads TGTGCCAGCAGTTCACTTCACGGGCAGGACGAGCAGTACTTC.

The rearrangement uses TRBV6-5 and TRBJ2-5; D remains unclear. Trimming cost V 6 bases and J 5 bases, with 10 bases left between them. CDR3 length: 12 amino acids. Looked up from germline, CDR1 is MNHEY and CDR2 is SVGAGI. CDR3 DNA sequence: TGTGCCAGCAGCCAGCAGCCCGAGACCCAGTACTTC. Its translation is CASSQQPETQYF.

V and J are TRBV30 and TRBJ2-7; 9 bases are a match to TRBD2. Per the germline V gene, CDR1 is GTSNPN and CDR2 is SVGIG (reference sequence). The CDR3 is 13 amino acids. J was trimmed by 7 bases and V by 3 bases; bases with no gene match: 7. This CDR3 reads CAWSVAGVGEQYF. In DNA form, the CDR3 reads TGTGCCTGGAGCGTAGCGGGAGTGGGAGAGCAGTACTTC.

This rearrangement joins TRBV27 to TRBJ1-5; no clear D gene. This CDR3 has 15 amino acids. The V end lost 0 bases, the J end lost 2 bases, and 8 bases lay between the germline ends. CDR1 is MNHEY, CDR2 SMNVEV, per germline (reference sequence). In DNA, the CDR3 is TGTGCCAGCAGTTTATCCTTCGAGGGCAATCAGCCCCAGCATTTT. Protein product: CASSLSFEGNQPQHF.

Here the CDR3 DNA reads TGTGCCAGCAGCTCCCGGGCGGTACAAGAGACCCAGTACTTC. It specifies CASSSRAVQETQYF. J is TRBJ2-5 and V is TRBV13; D is unclear. The CDR3 runs to 14 residues. CDR1 is PRHDT, CDR2 FYEKMQ, per germline (reference sequence). With 4 bases removed from V and 2 bases from J, the gap between germline ends came to 11 bases.

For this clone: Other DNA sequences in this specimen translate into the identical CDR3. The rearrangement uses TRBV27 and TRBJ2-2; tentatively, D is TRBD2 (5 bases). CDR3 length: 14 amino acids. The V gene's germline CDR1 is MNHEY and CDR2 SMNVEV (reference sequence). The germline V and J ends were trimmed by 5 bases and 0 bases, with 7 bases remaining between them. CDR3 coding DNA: TGTGCCAGCAGTGCCGGGACGAACACCGGGGAGCTGTTTTTT. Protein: CASSAGTNTGELFF.

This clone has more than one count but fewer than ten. In nucleotides, the CDR3 is TGTGCCAGCAGCCGAACGGATAACACCGGGGAGCTGTTTTTT. Encoded protein: CASSRTDNTGELFF. The rearrangement joins TRBV25-1 to TRBJ2-2; D remains unclear. The CDR3 is 14 amino acids. CDR1 is MGHDK, CDR2 SYGVNS, per germline. The V end lost 6 bases, the J end lost 2 bases, and 10 bases lay between the germline ends.

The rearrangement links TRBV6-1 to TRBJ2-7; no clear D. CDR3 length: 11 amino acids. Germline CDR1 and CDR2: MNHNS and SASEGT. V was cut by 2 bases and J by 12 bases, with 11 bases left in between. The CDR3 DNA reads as TGTGCCAGCAGTGAACCTACCCCGTGGTACTTC. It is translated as CASSEPTPWYF.

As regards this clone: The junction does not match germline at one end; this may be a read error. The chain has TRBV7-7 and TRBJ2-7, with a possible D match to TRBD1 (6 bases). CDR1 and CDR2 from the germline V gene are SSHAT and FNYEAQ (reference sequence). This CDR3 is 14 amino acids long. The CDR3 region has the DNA TGTGCTAGCAGCTTAGGAACAGGGTCCTACGAGCAGTACTTC. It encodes CASSLGTGSYEQYF.

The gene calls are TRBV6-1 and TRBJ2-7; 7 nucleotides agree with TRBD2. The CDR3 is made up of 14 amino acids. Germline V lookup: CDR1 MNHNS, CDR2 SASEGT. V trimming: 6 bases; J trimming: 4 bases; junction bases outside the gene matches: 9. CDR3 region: CASSIPGGSYEQYF. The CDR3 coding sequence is TGTGCCAGCAGCATCCCGGGGGGTAGTTACGAGCAGTACTTC.

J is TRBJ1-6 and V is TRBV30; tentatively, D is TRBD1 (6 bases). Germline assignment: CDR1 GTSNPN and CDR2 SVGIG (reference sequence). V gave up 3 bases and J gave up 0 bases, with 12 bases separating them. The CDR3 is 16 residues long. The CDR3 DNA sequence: TGTGCCTGGAGCTGGGGGGGGCGCTCCTATAATTCACCCCTCCACTTT. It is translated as CAWSWGGRSYNSPLHF. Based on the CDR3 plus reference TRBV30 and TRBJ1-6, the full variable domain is SQTIHQWPATLVQPVGSPLSLECTVEGTSNPNLYWYRQAAGRGLQLLFYSVGIGQISSEVPQNLSASRPQDRQFILSSKKLLLSDSGFYLCAWSWGGRSYNSPLHFGNGTRLTVT.

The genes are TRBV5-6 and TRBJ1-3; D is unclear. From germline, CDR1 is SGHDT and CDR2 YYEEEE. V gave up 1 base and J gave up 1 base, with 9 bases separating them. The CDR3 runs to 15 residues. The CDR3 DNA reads TGTGCCAGCAGCTTGTCTGGGTTTTCTGGAAACACCATATATTTT. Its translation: CASSLSGFSGNTIYF.

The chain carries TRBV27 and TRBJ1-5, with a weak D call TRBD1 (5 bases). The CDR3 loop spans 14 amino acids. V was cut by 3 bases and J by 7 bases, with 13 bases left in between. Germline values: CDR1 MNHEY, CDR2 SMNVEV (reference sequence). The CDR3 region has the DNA TGTGCCAGCAGTTTTGCTGGGGGAGGGCAGCCCCAGCATTTT. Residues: CASSFAGGGQPQHF.

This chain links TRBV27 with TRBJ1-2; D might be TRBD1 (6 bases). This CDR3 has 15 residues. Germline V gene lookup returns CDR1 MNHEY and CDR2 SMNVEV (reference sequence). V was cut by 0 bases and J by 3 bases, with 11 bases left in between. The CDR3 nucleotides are TGTGCCAGCAGTTTATCGGGCCGGGGGCACTATGGCTACACCTTC. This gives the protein CASSLSGRGHYGYTF.